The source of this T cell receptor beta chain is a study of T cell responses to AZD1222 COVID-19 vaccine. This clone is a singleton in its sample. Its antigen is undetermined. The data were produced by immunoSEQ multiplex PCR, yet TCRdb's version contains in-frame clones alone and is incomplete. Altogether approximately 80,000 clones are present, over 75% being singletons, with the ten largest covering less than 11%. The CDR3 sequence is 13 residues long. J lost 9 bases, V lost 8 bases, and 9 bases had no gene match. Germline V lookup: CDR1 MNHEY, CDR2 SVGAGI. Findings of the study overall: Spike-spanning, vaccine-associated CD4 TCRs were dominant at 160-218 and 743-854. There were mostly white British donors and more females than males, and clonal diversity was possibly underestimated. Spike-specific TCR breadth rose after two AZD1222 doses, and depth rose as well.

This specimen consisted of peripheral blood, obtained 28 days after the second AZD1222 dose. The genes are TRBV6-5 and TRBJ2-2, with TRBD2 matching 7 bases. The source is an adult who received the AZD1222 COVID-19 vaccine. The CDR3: CASGGLGGWELFF. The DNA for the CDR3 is TGTGCCAGCGGCGGACTAGGCGGCTGGGAGCTGTTTTTT.